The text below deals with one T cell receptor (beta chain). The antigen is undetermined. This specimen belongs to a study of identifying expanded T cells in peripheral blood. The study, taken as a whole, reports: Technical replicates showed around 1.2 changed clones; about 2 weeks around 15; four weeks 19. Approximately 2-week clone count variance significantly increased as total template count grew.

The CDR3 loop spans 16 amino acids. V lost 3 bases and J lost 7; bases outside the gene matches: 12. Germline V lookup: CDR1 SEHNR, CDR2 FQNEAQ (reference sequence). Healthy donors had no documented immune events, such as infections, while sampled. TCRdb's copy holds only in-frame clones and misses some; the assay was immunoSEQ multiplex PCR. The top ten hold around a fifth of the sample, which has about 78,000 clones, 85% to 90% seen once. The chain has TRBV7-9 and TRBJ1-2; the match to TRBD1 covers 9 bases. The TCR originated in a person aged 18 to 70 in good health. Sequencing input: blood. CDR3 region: CASSLGAGQGKAGYTF. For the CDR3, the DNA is TGTGCCAGCAGCTTGGGGGCCGGACAGGGGAAGGCTGGCTACACCTTC.